Listed below are T cell receptor beta chains from one sample, sequenced in a study of blood T cell repertoires in COVID-19. Repertoires were generated with immunoSEQ multiplex PCR, while TCRdb's copy carries only in-frame clones and drops some. Of 150,000 or so clones listed, around 88% are singletons. Material for sequencing was peripheral blood. The receptor source for this set is a man aged 50 to 59 with acute or convalescent COVID-19. Each CDR3 is given without its conserved first and last residue. Each record gives: CDR3 length, V gene, J gene, CDR3 protein.

14,TRBV19,TRBJ2-1,ASTPSRGSSYNEQF
13,TRBV7-3,TRBJ1-2,ASSPPAGTPQGYT
13,TRBV27,TRBJ2-6,ASTQDRLGANVLT
16,TRBV6-2/TRBV6-3,TRBJ2-1,ASSPGTSGGASYNEQF
13,TRBV6-5,TRBJ2-3,ASSPSGTNADTQY
11,TRBV12-3/TRBV12-4,TRBJ1-1,ASSLALDRGAF
11,TRBV3-1/TRBV3-2,TRBJ2-7,ASSTGGGFEQY
13,TRBV29-1,TRBJ1-1,SARGGWAMNTEAF
12,TRBV6-5,TRBJ1-1,ASSYRTGYTEAF
10,TRBV5-4,TRBJ1-1,ASSLSGTEAF
13,TRBV7-6,TRBJ2-2,ASSSRGLDTGELF
14,TRBV5-5,TRBJ2-2,ASSSVLGLGGGELF
13,TRBV6-5,TRBJ2-7,ASSSYTTGRYEQY
18,TRBV28,TRBJ2-3,ASSLFRAASGRALTDTQY
12,TRBV27,TRBJ1-1,ASSLNGLNTEAF
13,TRBV28,TRBJ2-4,ASSPRNGPKNIQY
15,TRBV5-4,TRBJ2-1,ASSLGGVADLYNEQF
10,TRBV6-6,TRBJ1-2,AISQGANGYT
16,TRBV4-2,TRBJ1-4,ASSQDRGTGTSNEKLF
12,TRBV3-1/TRBV3-2,TRBJ2-3,ASSQVIYTDTQY
12,TRBV7-8,TRBJ2-7,ASSLGGVSYEQY
17,TRBV7-6,TRBJ1-5,ASSLGGLRQGVSNQPQH
11,TRBV4-2,TRBJ2-5,ASSLGLQETQY
14,TRBV19,TRBJ1-3,ASRGGFISAGNTIY